The 5 T cell receptor beta chains listed next were all sequenced from one sample in a study of T cell responses to AZD1222 COVID-19 vaccine (dated by TCRdb to the early 2020s). Reading the label with the study, this specimen's time point is: about 28 days (+/-7) after the second vaccine dose. Receptor amplification or capture employed the immunoSEQ multiplex PCR assay. TCRdb limited this immuneACCESS table to in-frame rearrangements with V and J called. A share of clones is missing; checked studies link under half to unresolved V genes, and the rest is unexplained. The sample table lists about 160,000 clones, 75% to 95% of them with a count of one. The ten largest clones take up about 3.3% of the sample. The specimen comprised peripheral blood, sampled 28 days after the second AZD1222 dose. The source of these receptors is an adult who received the AZD1222 COVID-19 vaccine.

The chain combines TRBV7-9 with TRBJ2-2; no reliable D call. This CDR3 region has 15 residues. The germline V and J ends were trimmed by 4 bases and 3 bases, with 12 bases remaining between them. CDR1 and CDR2 (germline): SEHNR, FQNEAQ (reference sequence). The CDR3 spells CASSSGVVDTGELFF. The CDR3 nucleotides are TGTGCCAGCAGCTCCGGAGTCGTGGACACCGGGGAGCTGTTTTTT.

The chain combines TRBV28 with TRBJ1-6; D gene ambiguous. Germline loops: CDR1 MDHEN, CDR2 SYDVKM. This CDR3 is 14 amino acids long. The CDR3 loop reads CAVVEARGDSPLHF. CDR3 in DNA: TGTGCAGTCGTGGAGGCAAGAGGTGATTCACCCCTCCACTTT.

J is TRBJ2-7 and V is TRBV6-6; 8 bases agree with TRBD2. The V segment lost 5 bases and the J segment 0 bases; nucleotides outside the gene matches: 12. Germline CDR1 reads MNHNY; CDR2 reads SVGAGI (reference sequence). The CDR3 loop spans 17 amino acids. CDR3 sequence reads: CASSQPHSGMSSYEQYF. For the CDR3, the DNA is TGTGCCAGCAGTCAACCACATAGCGGGATGAGCTCCTACGAGCAGTACTTC.

J is TRBJ2-7 and V is TRBV19, with 8 bases that match TRBD2. The CDR3 is made up of 13 amino acids. V shed 5 bases and J 6 bases; nucleotides not matched to a gene: 6. Germline CDR1 reads LNHDA; CDR2 reads SQIVND (reference sequence). CDR3 nucleotide sequence: TGTGCCAGTAGTGTCGGGACTAGGGGCGAGCAGTACTTC. This sequence encodes CASSVGTRGEQYF.

This sequence joins TRBV4-2 and TRBJ1-3; 7 bases are a match to TRBD1. The CDR3 covers 16 residues. Germline V gene lookup returns CDR1 LGHNA and CDR2 YNFKEQ. Germline trimming cut 1 base from V and 2 bases from J; bases unmatched to any gene: 5. The CDR3 loop is CASSQGQGPPGNTIYF. Written as DNA, the CDR3 is TGTGCCAGCAGCCAAGGACAGGGTCCCCCTGGAAACACCATATATTTT.